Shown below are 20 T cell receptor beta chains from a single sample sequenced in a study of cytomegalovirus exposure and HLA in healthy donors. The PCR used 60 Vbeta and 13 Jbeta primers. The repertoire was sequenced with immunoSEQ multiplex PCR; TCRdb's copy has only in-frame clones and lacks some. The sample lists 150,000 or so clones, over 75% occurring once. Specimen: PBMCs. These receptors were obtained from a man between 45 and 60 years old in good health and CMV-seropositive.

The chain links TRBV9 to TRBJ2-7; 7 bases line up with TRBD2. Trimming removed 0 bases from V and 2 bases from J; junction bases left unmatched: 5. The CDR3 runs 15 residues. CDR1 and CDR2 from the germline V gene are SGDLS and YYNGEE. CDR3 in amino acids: CASSVGGGIAYEQYF. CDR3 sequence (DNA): TGTGCCAGCAGCGTAGGGGGGGGGATAGCCTACGAGCAGTACTTC.

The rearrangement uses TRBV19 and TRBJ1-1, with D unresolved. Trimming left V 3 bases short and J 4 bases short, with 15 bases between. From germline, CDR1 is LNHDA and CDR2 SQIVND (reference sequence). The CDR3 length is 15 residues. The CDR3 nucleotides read TGTGCCAGTAGTATGCTCGGGTGGGTTGTCACTGAAGCTTTCTTT. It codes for CASSMLGWVVTEAFF.

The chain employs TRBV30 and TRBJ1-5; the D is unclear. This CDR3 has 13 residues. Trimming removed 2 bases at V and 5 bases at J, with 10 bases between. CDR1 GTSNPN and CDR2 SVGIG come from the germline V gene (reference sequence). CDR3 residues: CAWSYSSDQPQHF. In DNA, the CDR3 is TGTGCCTGGAGTTATTCGAGCGATCAGCCCCAGCATTTT. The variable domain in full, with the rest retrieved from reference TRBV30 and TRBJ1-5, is SQTIHQWPATLVQPVGSPLSLECTVEGTSNPNLYWYRQAAGRGLQLLFYSVGIGQISSEVPQNLSASRPQDRQFILSSKKLLLSDSGFYLCAWSYSSDQPQHFGDGTRLSIL.

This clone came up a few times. The CDR3 nucleotides read TGTGCCATCAGTGGGCCGGGACAAGGTGTGGAAGATACGCAGTATTTT. This gives the protein CAISGPGQGVEDTQYF. The chain joins TRBV10-3 to TRBJ2-3; weak D call: TRBD1 (6 bases). The CDR3 is 16 amino acids. With 4 bases removed from V and 5 bases from J, the gap between germline ends came to 19 bases. Germline CDR1 ENHRY, CDR2 SYGVKD.

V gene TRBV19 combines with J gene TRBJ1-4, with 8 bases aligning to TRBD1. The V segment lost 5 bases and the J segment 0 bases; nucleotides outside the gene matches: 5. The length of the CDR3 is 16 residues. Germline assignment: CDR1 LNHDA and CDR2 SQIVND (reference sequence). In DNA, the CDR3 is TGTGCCAGTAGTGCCGGACAGGGCCCAACTAATGAAAAACTGTTTTTT. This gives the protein CASSAGQGPTNEKLFF.

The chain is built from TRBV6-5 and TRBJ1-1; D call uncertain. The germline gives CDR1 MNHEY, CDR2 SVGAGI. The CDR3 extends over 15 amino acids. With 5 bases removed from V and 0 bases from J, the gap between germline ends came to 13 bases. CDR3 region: CASSRSRGMNTEAFF. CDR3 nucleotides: TGTGCCAGCAGTCGGTCACGGGGAATGAACACTGAAGCTTTCTTT.

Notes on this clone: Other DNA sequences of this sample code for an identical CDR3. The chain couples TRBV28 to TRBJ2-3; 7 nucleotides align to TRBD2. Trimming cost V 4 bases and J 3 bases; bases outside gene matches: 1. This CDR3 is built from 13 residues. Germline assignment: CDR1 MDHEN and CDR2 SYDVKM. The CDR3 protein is CASSSGGTDTQYF. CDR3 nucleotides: TGTGCCAGCAGTTCGGGGGGTACAGATACGCAGTATTTT.

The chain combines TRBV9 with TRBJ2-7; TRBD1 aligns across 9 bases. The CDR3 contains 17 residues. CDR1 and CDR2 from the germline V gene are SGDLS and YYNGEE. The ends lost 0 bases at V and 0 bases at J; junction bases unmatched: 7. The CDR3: CASSVAKGQGHSYEQYF. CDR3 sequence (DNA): TGTGCCAGCAGCGTAGCGAAGGGACAGGGTCACTCCTACGAGCAGTACTTC.

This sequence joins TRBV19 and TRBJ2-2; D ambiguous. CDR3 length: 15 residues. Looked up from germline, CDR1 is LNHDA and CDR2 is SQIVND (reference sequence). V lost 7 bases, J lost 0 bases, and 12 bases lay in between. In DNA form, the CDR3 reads TGTGCCAGTACAACCACACCAACGAACACCGGGGAGCTGTTTTTT. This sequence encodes CASTTTPTNTGELFF. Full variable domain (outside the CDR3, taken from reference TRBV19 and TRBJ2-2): DGGITQSPKYLFRKEGQNVTLSCEQNLNHDAMYWYRQDPGQGLRLIYYSQIVNDFQKGDIAEGYSVSREKKESFPLTVTSAQKNPTAFYLCASTTTPTNTGELFFGEGSRLTVL.

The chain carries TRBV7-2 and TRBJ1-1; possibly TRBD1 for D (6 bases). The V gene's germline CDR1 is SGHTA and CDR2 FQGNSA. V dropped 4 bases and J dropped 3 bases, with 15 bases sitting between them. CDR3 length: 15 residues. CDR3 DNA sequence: TGTGCCAGCAGCTCGATTACAGGGTATCACACTGAAGCTTTCTTT. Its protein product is CASSSITGYHTEAFF.

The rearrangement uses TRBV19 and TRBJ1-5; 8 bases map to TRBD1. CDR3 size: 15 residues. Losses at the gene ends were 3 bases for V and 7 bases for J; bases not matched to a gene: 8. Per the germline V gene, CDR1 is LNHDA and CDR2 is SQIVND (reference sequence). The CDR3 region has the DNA TGTGCCAGTAGTATCGGACAGGGAATAACCCAGCCCCAGCATTTT. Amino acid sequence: CASSIGQGITQPQHF.

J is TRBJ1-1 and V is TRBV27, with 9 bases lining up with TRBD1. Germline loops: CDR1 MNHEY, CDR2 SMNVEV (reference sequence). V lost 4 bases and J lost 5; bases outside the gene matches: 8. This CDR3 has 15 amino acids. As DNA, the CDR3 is TGTGCCAGCAGTTACAGTCCGGGACAGGGAACTGAAGCTTTCTTT. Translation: CASSYSPGQGTEAFF.

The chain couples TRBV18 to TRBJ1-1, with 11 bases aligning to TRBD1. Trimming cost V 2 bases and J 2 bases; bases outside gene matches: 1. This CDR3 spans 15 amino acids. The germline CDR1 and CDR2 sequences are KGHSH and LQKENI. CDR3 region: CASSPGQGANTEAFF. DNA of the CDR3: TGTGCCAGCTCACCAGGACAGGGGGCCAACACTGAAGCTTTCTTT.

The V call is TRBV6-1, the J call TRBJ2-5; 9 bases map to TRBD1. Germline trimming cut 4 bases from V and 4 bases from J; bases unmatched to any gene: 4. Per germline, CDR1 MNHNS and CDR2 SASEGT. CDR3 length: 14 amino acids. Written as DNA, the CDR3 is TGTGCCAGCAGTGGGGGGGACAGGGTAGAGACCCAGTACTTC. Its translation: CASSGGDRVETQYF.

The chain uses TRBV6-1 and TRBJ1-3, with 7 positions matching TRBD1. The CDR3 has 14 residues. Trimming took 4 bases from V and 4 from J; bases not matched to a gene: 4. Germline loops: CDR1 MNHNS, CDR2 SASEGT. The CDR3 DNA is TGTGCCAGCAGTGCTACGGGACAGGGAAACACCATATATTTT. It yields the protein CASSATGQGNTIYF.

The CDR3 nucleotides are TGTGCCAGCAGTTTTTCGGGACAGGCCCTCCGGGAGCAGTACGTC. Protein sequence: CASSFSGQALREQYV. The chain couples TRBV28 to TRBJ2-7; 8 nucleotides match TRBD1. This CDR3 contains 15 residues. The germline CDR1 and CDR2 sequences are MDHEN and SYDVKM. The V and J ends lost 3 bases and 7 bases, in that order; junction bases with no gene match: 11.

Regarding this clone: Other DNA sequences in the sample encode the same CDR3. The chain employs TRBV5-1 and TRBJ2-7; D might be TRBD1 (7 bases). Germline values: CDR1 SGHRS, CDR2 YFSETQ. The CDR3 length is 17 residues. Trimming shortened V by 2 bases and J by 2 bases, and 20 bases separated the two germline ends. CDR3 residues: CASSFVSGGTEAYEQYF. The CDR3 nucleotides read TGCGCCAGCAGCTTCGTGAGTGGCGGGACAGAAGCCTACGAGCAGTACTTC. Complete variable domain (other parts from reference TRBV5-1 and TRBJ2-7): KAGVTQTPRYLIKTRGQQVTLSCSPISGHRSVSWYQQTPGQGLQFLFEYFSETQRNKGNFPGRFSGRQFSNSRSEMNVSTLELGDSALYLCASSFVSGGTEAYEQYFGPGTRLTVT.

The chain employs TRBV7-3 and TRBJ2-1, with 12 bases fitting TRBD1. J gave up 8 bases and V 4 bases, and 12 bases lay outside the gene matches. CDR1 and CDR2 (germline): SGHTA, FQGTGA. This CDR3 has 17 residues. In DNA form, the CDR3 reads TGTGCCAGCAGCTCGGCCGCGCGGGACAGGGGGCACGATGAGCAGTTCTTC. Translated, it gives CASSSAARDRGHDEQFF. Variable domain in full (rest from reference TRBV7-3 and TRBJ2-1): GAGVSQTPSNKVTEKGKYVELRCDPISGHTALYWYRQSLGQGPEFLIYFQGTGAADDSGLPNDRFFAVRPEGSVSTLKIQRTERGDSAVYLCASSSAARDRGHDEQFFGPGTRLTVL.

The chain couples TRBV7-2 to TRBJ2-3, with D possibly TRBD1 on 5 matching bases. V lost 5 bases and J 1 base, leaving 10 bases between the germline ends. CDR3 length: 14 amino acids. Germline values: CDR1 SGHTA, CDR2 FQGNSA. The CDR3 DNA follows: TGTGCCAGCAGCCTTACACAGGGCACAGATACGCAGTATTTT. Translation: CASSLTQGTDTQYF. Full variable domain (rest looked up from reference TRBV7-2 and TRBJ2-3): GAGVSQSPSNKVTEKGKDVELRCDPISGHTALYWYRQSLGQGLEFLIYFQGNSAPDKSGLPSDRFSAERTGGSVSTLTIQRTQQEDSAVYLCASSLTQGTDTQYFGPGTRLTVL.

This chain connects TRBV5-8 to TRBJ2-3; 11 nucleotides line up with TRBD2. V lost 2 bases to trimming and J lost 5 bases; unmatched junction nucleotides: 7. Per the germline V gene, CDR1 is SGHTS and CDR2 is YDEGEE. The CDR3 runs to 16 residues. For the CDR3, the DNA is TGTGCCAGCAGCTTAGGTAGCGGGGGGGCCCGAGATACGCAGTATTTT. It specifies CASSLGSGGARDTQYF.